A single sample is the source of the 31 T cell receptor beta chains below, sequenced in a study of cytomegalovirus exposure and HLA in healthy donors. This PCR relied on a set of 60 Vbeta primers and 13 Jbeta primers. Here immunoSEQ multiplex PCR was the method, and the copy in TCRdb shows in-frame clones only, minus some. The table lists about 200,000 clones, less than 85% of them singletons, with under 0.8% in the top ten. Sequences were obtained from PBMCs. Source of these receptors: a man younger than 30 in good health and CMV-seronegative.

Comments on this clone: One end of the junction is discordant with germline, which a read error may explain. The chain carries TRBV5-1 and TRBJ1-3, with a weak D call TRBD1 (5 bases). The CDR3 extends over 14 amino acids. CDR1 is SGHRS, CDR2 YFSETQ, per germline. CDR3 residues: CASSSGFSGNTIYF. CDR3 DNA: TGTGCCAGCAGTTCAGGGTTCTCTGGAAACACCATATATTTT.

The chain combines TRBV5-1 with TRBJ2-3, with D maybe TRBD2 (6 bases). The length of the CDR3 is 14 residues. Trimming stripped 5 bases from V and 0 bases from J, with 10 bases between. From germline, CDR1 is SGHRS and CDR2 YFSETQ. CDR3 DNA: TGCGCCAGCAGAAGGCTAGCGAGCACAGATACGCAGTATTTT. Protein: CASRRLASTDTQYF.

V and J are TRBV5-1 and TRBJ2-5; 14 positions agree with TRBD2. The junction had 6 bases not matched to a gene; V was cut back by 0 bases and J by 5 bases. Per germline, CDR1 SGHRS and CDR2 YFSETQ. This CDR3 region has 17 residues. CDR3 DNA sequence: TGCGCCAGCAGCTTGGAAGGGACTAGCGGGAGTTGGGAGACCCAGTACTTC. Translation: CASSLEGTSGSWETQYF.

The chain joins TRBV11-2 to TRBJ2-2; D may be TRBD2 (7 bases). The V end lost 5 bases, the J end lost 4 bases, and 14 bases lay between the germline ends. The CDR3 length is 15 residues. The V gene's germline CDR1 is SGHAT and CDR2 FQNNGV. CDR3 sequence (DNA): TGTGCCAGCAGCCGGACAAGGGGGGGCACCGGGGAGCTGTTTTTT. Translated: CASSRTRGGTGELFF.

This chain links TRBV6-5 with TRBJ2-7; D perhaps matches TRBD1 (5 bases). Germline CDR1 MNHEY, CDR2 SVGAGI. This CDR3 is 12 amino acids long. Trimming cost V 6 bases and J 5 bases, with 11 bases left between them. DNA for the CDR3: TGTGCCAGCAGAAAGGGCAGGGACGAGCAGTACTTC. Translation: CASRKGRDEQYF.

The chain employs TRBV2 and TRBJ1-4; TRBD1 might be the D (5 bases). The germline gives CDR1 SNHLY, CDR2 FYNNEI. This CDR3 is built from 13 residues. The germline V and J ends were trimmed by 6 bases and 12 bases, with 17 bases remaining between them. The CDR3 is CASRGGGYEELFF. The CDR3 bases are TGTGCCAGCAGGGGGGGAGGGTATGAGGAACTGTTTTTT.

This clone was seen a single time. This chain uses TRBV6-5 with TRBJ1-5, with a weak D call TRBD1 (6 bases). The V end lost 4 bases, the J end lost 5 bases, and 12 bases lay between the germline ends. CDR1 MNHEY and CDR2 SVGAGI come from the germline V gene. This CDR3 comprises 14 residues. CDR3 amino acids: CASSSGRGYQPQHF. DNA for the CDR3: TGTGCCAGCAGTTCCGGCAGGGGCTATCAGCCCCAGCATTTT.

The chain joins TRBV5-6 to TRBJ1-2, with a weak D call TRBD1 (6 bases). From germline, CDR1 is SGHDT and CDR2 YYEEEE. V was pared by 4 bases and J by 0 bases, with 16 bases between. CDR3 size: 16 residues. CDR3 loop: CASSQAGGLANYGYTF. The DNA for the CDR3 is TGTGCCAGCAGCCAGGCCGGGGGGCTGGCTAACTATGGCTACACCTTC.

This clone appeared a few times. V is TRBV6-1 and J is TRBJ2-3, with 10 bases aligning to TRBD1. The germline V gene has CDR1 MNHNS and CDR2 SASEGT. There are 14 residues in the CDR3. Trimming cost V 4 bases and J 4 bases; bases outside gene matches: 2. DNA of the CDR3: TGTGCCAGCAGTGCGACAGGGGGCCCAGATACGCAGTATTTT. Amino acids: CASSATGGPDTQYF.

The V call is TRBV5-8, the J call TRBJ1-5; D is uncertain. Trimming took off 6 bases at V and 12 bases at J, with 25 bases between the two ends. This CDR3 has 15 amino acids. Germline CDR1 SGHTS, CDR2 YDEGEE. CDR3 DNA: TGTGCCAGCACCAAACTAGGACGTACCCCGCAGGTCCAGCATTTT. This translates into CASTKLGRTPQVQHF.

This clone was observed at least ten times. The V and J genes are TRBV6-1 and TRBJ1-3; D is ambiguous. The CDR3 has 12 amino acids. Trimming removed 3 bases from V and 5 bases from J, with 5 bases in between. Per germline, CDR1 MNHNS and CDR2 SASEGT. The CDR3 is CASSEARNTIYF. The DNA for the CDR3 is TGTGCCAGCAGTGAGGCTCGAAACACCATATATTTT.

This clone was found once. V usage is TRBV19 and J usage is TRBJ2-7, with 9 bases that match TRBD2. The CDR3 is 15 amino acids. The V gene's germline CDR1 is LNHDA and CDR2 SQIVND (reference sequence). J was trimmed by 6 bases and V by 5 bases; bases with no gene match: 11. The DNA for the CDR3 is TGTGCCAGTAGTCTACAAGGAGGCGGGAGGGTCGAGCAGTACTTC. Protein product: CASSLQGGGRVEQYF.

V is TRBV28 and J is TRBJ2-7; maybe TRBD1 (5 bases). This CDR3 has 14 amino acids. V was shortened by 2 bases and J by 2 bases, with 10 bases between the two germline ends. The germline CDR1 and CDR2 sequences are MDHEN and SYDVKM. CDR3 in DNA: TGTGCCAGCAGTTTAAGGGGTTTGGCCTACGAGCAGTACTTC. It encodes CASSLRGLAYEQYF.

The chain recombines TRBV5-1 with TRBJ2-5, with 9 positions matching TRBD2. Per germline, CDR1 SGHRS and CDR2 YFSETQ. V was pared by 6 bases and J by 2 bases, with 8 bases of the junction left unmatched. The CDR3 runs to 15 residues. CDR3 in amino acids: CASTHRREGQETQYF. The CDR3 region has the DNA TGCGCCAGCACCCACAGGCGGGAGGGGCAAGAGACCCAGTACTTC.

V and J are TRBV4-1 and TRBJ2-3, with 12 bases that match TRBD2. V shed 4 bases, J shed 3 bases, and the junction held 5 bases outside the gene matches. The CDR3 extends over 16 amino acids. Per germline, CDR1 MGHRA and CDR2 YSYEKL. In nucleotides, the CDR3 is TGCGCCAGCAGCCGGCAACTAGCGGGGGGTACAGATACGCAGTATTTT. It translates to CASSRQLAGGTDTQYF.

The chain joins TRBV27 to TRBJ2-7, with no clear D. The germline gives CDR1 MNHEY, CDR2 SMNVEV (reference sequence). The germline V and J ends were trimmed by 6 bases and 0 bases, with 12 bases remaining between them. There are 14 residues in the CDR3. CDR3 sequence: CASSTDSFSYEQYF. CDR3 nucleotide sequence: TGTGCCAGCAGCACCGACTCGTTCTCCTACGAGCAGTACTTC.

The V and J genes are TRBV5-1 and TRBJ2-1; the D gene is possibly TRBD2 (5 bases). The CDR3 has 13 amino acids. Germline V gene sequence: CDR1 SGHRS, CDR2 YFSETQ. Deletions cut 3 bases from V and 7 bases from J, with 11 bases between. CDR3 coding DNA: TGCGCCAGCAGCTCCAGATCGGGGAATGAGCAGTTCTTC. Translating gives CASSSRSGNEQFF. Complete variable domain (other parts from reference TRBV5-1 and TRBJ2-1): KAGVTQTPRYLIKTRGQQVTLSCSPISGHRSVSWYQQTPGQGLQFLFEYFSETQRNKGNFPGRFSGRQFSNSRSEMNVSTLELGDSALYLCASSSRSGNEQFFGPGTRLTVL.

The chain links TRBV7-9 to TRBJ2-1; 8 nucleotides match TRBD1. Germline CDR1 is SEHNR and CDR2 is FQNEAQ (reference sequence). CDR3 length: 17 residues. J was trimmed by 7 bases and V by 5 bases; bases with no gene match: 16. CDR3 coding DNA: TGTGCCAGCAGCCCCGGTCCAGGCAGGGGGCGAACGAATGAGCAGTTCTTC. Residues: CASSPGPGRGRTNEQFF.

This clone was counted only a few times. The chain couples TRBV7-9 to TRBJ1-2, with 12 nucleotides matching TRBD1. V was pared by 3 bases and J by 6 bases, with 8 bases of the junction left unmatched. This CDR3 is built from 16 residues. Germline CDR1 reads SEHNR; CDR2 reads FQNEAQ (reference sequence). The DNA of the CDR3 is TGTGCCAGCAGCTTCCTACCGGGACAGGGGGCGGATGGCTACACCTTC. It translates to CASSFLPGQGADGYTF.

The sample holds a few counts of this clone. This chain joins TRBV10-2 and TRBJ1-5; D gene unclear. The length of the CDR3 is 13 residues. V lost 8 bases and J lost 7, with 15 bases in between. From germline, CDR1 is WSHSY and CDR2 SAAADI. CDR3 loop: CASGYGRGQPQHF. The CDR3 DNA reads TGCGCCAGCGGTTACGGGAGAGGACAGCCCCAGCATTTT.

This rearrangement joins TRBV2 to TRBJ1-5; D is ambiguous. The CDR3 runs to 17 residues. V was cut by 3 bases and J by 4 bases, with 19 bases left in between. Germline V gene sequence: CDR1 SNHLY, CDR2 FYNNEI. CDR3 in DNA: TGTGCCAGCAGTGAGCGAGAGGGTGTAGTCGTTAATCAGCCCCAGCATTTT. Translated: CASSEREGVVVNQPQHF.

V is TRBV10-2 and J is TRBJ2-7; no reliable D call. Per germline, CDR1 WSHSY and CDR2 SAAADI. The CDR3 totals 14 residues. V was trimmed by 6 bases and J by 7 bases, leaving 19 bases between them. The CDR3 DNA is TGCGCCAGCAGCCCAACCTACCCGAGCTGGGAGCAGTACTTC. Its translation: CASSPTYPSWEQYF.

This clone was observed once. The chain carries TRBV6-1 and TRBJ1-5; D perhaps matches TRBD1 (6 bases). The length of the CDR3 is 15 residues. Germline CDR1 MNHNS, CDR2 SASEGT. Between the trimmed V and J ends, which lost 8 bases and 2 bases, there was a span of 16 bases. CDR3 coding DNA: TGTGCCAGCGTGGCAGGGGATTTTGGCAATCAGCCCCAGCATTTT. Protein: CASVAGDFGNQPQHF.

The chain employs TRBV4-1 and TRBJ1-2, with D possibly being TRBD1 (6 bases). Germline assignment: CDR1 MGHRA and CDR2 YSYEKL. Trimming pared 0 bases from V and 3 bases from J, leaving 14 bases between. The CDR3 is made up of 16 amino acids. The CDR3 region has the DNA TGCGCCAGCAGCCAAGACGTATTGGGGGCTGACTATGGCTACACCTTC. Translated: CASSQDVLGADYGYTF.

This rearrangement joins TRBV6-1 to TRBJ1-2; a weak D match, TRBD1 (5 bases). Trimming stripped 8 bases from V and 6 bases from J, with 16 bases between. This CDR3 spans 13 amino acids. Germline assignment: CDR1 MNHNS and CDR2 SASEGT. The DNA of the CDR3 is TGTGCCAGCTGGAGACAGCGGGACGATGGCTACACCTTC. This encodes CASWRQRDDGYTF.

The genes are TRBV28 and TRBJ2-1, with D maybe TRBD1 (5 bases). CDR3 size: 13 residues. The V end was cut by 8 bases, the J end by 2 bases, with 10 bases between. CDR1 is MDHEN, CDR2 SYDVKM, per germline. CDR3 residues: CASQGSAYNEQFF. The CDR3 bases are TGTGCCAGCCAGGGATCAGCCTACAATGAGCAGTTCTTC.

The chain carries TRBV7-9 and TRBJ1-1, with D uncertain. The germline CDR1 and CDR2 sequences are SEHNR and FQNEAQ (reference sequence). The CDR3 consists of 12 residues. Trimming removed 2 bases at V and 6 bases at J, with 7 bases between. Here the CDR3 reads CASSLREAEAFF. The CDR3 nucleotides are TGTGCCAGCAGCTTAAGGGAGGCTGAAGCTTTCTTT.

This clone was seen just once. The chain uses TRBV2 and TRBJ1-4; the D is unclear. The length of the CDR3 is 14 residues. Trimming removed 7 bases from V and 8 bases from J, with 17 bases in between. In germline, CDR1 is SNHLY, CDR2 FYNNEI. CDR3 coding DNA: TGTGCCAGCAATACACTTGGGCCAACAGAAAAACTGTTTTTT. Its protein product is CASNTLGPTEKLFF.

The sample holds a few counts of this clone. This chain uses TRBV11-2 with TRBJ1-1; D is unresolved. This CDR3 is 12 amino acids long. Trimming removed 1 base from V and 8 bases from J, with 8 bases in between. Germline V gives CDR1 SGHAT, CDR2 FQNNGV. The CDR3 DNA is TGTGCCAGCAGCTTAGCAGGCAGGGAAGCTTTCTTT. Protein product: CASSLAGREAFF.

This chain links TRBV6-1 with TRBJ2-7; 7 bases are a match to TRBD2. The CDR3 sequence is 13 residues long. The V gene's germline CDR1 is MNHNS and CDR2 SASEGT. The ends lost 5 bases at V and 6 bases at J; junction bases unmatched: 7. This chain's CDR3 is CASSTGLGSEQYF. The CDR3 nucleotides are TGTGCCAGCAGTACAGGACTAGGTTCCGAGCAGTACTTC.

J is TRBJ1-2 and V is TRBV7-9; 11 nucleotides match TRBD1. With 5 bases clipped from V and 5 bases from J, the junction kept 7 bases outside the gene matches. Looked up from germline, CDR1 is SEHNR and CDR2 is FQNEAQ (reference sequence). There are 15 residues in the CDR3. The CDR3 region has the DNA TGTGCCAGCAGCCCAGGGACAGGGGGGCTATATGGCTACACCTTC. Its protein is CASSPGTGGLYGYTF.